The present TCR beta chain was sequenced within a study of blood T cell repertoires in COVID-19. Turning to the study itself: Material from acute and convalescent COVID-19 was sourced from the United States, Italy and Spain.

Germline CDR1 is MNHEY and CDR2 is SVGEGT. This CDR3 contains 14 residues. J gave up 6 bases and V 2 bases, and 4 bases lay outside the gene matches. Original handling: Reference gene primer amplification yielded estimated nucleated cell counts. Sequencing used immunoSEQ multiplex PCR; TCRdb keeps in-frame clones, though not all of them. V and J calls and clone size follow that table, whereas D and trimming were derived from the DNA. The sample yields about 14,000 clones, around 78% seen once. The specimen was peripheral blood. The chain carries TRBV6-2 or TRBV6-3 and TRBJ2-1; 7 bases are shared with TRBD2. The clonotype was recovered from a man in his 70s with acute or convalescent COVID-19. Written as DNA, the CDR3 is TGTGCCAGCAGTTACGAGACTAGCTCCAATGAGCAGTTCTTC. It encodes CASSYETSSNEQFF.